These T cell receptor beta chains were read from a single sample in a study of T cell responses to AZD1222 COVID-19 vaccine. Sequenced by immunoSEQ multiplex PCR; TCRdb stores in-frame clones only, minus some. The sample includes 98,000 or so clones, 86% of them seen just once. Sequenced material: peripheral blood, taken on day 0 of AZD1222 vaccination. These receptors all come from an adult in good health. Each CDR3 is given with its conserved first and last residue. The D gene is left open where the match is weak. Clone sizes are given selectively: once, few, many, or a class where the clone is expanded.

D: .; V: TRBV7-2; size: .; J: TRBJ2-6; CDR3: CASSPRAARSGANVLTF; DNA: TGTGCCAGCAGCCCCAGGGCCGCCCGATCTGGGGCCAACGTCCTGACTTTC
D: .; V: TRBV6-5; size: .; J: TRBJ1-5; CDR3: CASRVGGNQPQHF; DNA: TGTGCCAGCAGAGTTGGGGGAAATCAGCCCCAGCATTTT
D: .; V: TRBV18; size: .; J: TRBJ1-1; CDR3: CASATGTANTEAFF; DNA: TGTGCCAGCGCCACCGGGACGGCGAACACTGAAGCTTTCTTT
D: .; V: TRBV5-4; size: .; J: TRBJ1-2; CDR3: CASRQPSNYGYTF; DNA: TGTGCCAGCAGACAACCTTCTAACTATGGCTACACCTTC
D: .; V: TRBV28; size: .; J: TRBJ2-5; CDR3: CASSGQKGETQYF; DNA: TGTGCCAGCAGTGGCCAGAAAGGAGAGACCCAGTACTTC
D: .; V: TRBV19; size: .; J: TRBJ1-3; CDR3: CASNLLDSSGNTIYF; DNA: TGTGCCAGTAACTTGTTGGACAGCTCTGGAAACACCATATATTTT
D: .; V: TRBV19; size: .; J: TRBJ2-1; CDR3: CASTRDSYNEQFF; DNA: TGTGCCAGTACTAGGGATAGCTACAATGAGCAGTTCTTC
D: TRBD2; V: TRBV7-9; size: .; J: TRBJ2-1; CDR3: CASSFSGGAPFF; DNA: TGTGCCAGCAGCTTTAGCGGGGGGGCCCCGTTCTTC
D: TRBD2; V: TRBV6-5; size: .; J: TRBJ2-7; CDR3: CATSWGGDSYEQYF; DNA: TGTGCCACTTCCTGGGGGGGGGACTCCTACGAGCAGTACTTC
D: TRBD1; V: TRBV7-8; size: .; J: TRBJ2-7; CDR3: CASSFRQGRIYEQYF; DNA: TGTGCCAGCAGCTTCCGACAGGGGAGGATCTACGAGCAGTACTTC
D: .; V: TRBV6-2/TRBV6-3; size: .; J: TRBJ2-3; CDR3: CASSYSTHRADTQYF; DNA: TGTGCCAGCAGTTACTCGACCCACCGCGCAGATACGCAGTATTTT
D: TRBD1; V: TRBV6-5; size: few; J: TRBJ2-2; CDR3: CASSLQSGGGELFF; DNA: TGTGCCAGCAGTTTACAATCAGGGGGCGGGGAGCTGTTTTTT
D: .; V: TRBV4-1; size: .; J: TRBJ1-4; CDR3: CASSREAGEKLFF; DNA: TGCGCCAGCAGCCGGGAGGCGGGTGAAAAACTGTTTTTT
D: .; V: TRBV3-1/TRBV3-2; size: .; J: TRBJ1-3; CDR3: CASSQEGYSGNTIYF; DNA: TGTGCCAGCAGCCAAGAGGGATACTCTGGAAACACCATATATTTT